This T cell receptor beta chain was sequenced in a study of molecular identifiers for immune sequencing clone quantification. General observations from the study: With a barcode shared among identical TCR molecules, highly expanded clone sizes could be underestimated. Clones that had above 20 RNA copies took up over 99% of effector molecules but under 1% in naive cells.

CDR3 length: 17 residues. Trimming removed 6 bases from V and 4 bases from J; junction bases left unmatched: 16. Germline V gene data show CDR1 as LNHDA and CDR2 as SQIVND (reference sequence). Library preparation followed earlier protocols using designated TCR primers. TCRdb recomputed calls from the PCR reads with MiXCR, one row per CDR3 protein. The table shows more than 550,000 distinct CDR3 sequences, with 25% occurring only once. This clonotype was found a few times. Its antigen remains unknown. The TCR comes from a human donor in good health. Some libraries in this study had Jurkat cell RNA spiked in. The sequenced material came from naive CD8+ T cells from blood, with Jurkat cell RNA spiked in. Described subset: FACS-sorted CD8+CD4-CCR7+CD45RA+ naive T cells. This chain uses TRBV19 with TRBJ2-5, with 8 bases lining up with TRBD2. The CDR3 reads CASSQGVGGGTRETQYF. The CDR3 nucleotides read TGTGCCAGTAGCCAGGGTGTGGGCGGGGGGACACGAGAGACCCAGTACTTC.